These 29 T cell receptor beta chains were all obtained from the same sample, sequenced in a study of early T cells in non-severe SARS-CoV-2 infection. TCRdb itself ran the 5' RACE reads through MiXCR, one entry per CDR3 protein. The sample lists some 35,000 distinct CDR3 sequences, 3% to 4.5% seen once, with 9% to 10% in the top ten. The sample was whole blood. These receptors all stem from an adult who was a healthcare worker with PCR-confirmed SARS-CoV-2 infection or an uninfected control (not recorded which).

This chain uses TRBV7-9 with TRBJ2-3; D is possibly TRBD1 (6 bases). Per the germline V gene, CDR1 is SEHNR and CDR2 is FQNEAQ (reference sequence). V was cut by 5 bases and J by 4 bases, with 13 bases left in between. The CDR3 extends over 14 amino acids. CDR3 sequence reads: CASSISGVADTQYF. CDR3 DNA sequence: TGTGCCAGCAGCATCTCAGGGGTTGCAGATACGCAGTATTTT.

This clonotype was counted many times. This chain connects TRBV14 to TRBJ1-4; tentative D call: TRBD1 (6 bases). The CDR3 spans 15 residues. V was shortened by 2 bases and J by 8 bases, with 15 bases between the two germline ends. CDR1 and CDR2 from the germline V gene are SGHDN and FVKESK. The CDR3 loop is CASSQRNRVEEKLFF. The CDR3, as DNA: TGTGCCAGCAGCCAAAGGAACAGGGTAGAGGAAAAACTGTTTTTT. Based on the CDR3 plus reference TRBV14 and TRBJ1-4, the full variable domain is EAGVTQFPSHSVIEKGQTVTLRCDPISGHDNLYWYRRVMGKEIKFLLHFVKESKQDESGMPNNRFLAERTGGTYSTLKVQPAELEDSGVYFCASSQRNRVEEKLFFGSGTQLSVL.

This clonotype has ten or more counts. The chain combines TRBV20-1 with TRBJ1-6; D not certain. V was clipped by 6 bases and J by 6 bases, with 12 bases between them. Germline CDR1 reads DFQATT; CDR2 reads SNEGSKA (reference sequence). This CDR3 spans 13 amino acids. The CDR3 DNA reads as TGCAGTGCAAAAGAGTTAGCTAATTCACCCCTCCACTTT. Encoded protein: CSAKELANSPLHF.

Sample share makes this clonotype medium-sized (0.01 to 0.1%). The V call is TRBV10-3, the J call TRBJ2-7; possible D gene TRBD1, 6 bases. Germline V gives CDR1 ENHRY, CDR2 SYGVKD. This CDR3 comprises 13 residues. Trimming removed 11 bases from V and 1 base from J, with 15 bases in between. DNA of the CDR3: TGTGCCGTGAGACAAACAGGGTCCTACGAGCAGTACGTC. Its protein is CAVRQTGSYEQYV.

This clonotype appeared many times. This chain joins TRBV24-1 and TRBJ1-1; possible D gene TRBD1, 5 bases. CDR3 length equals 14 residues. Trimming cost V 5 bases and J 1 base, with 10 bases left between them. Per the germline V gene, CDR1 is KGHDR and CDR2 is SFDVKD. CDR3 residues: CATSAGTGNTEAFF. CDR3 bases: TGTGCCACCAGTGCCGGTACAGGGAACACTGAAGCTTTCTTT.

This clonotype was detected ten times or more. The V call is TRBV18, the J call TRBJ1-5; D unresolved. V lost 3 bases to trimming and J lost 0 bases, with 6 bases between them. The length of the CDR3 is 14 residues. The V gene's germline CDR1 is KGHSH and CDR2 LQKENI. CDR3 region: CASSPDPSNQPQHF. The DNA of the CDR3 is TGTGCCAGCTCACCTGATCCTAGCAATCAGCCCCAGCATTTT.

This clonotype was counted many times. This rearrangement joins TRBV4-3 to TRBJ2-5; 9 bases are a match to TRBD2. The germline V gene encodes CDR1 LGHNA and CDR2 YSLEER. The CDR3 contains 16 residues. The V segment lost 0 bases and the J segment 5 bases; nucleotides outside the gene matches: 7. The CDR3 loop is CASSQEREGLRETQYF. CDR3 nucleotides: TGCGCCAGCAGCCAAGAGCGGGAGGGCCTTCGGGAGACCCAGTACTTC.

This clonotype was counted ten times or more. V usage is TRBV29-1 and J usage is TRBJ1-2, with D possibly matching TRBD1 (6 bases). Germline loops: CDR1 SQVTM, CDR2 ANQGSEA. The CDR3 has 14 residues. V was shortened by 5 bases and J by 2 bases, with 15 bases between the two germline ends. The CDR3, as DNA: TGCAGCGTTCCCCACGGGGGGGCGAACTATGGCTACACCTTC. It specifies CSVPHGGANYGYTF.

On this clonotype: A much larger clonotype is one base distant, so this may be a read error. This chain links TRBV7-3 with TRBJ2-1; D uncertain. Per the germline V gene, CDR1 is SGHTA and CDR2 is FQGTGA. The CDR3 spans 15 residues. CDR3: CASSLGPSAGNAQFF. The CDR3 DNA follows: TGTGCCAGCAGCTTAGGCCCTAGTGCTGGGAATGCGCAGTTCTTC. Supplemented by reference TRBV7-3 and TRBJ2-1, the full variable domain reads GAGVSQTPSNKVTEKGKYVELRCDPISGHTALYWYRQSLGQGPEFLIYFQGTGAADDSGLPNDRFFAVRPEGSVSTLKIQRTERGDSAVYLCASSLGPSAGNAQFFGPGTRLTVL.

Ten or more counts support this clonotype. V is TRBV28 and J is TRBJ2-5; D not resolved. CDR1 is MDHEN and CDR2 is SYDVKM in the germline V gene. This CDR3 is built from 13 residues. Trimming left V 3 bases short and J 13 bases short, with 18 bases between. DNA for the CDR3: TGTGCCAGCAGTTTTGCTTCGGCCGAAAGGCCGTACTTC. This gives the protein CASSFASAERPYF. Combining the CDR3 with reference TRBV28 and TRBJ2-5 gives the whole variable domain DVKVTQSSRYLVKRTGEKVFLECVQDMDHENMFWYRQDPGLGLRLIYFSYDVKMKEKGDIPEGYSVSREKKERFSLILESASTNQTSMYLCASSFASAERPYFGPGTRLLVL.

The table lists this clonotype with many counts. V and J are TRBV27 and TRBJ1-1, with D hard to call. The CDR3 is 13 residues long. CDR1 is MNHEY, CDR2 SMNVEV, per germline (reference sequence). Deletions cut 3 bases from V and 1 base from J, with 6 bases between. CDR3 nucleotides: TGTGCCAGCAGTTTTGCCCCGAACACTGAAGCTTTCTTT. This codes for CASSFAPNTEAFF.

At least ten counts were recorded for this clonotype. The chain joins TRBV20-1 to TRBJ2-1; D call uncertain. The germline V gene has CDR1 DFQATT and CDR2 SNEGSKA (reference sequence). The CDR3 length is 16 residues. V lost 0 bases, J lost 6 bases, and 18 bases lay in between. Here the CDR3 reads CSARDLDPWPLNEQFF. CDR3 DNA: TGCAGTGCTAGAGACCTGGACCCCTGGCCCCTCAATGAGCAGTTCTTC.

This clonotype was counted ten times or more. This chain uses TRBV2 with TRBJ2-7, with D hard to call. Germline V gene data show CDR1 as SNHLY and CDR2 as FYNNEI. With 6 bases removed from V and 1 base from J, the gap between germline ends came to 10 bases. This CDR3 contains 13 residues. The CDR3 spells CASRPGRSYEQYF. As DNA, the CDR3 is TGTGCCAGCAGACCCGGCAGATCCTACGAGCAGTACTTC. The variable domain in full, with the rest retrieved from reference TRBV2 and TRBJ2-7, is EPEVTQTPSHQVTQMGQEVILRCVPISNHLYFYWYRQILGQKVEFLVSFYNNEISEKSEIFDDQFSVERPDGSNFTLKIRSTKLEDSAMYFCASRPGRSYEQYFGPGTRLTVT.

This sequence joins TRBV27 and TRBJ2-7, with D possibly being TRBD2 (6 bases). This CDR3 contains 15 residues. Trimming pared 2 bases from V and 1 base from J, leaving 12 bases between. Germline lookup yields CDR1 MNHEY and CDR2 SMNVEV (reference sequence). The CDR3 here is CASSLGGKGSYEQYF. For the CDR3, the DNA is TGTGCCAGCAGTTTAGGCGGGAAAGGGTCCTACGAGCAGTACTTC.

This clonotype came up a few times. J is TRBJ2-1 and V is TRBV5-6, with 10 bases aligning to TRBD2. CDR3 size: 16 residues. Germline V gene lookup returns CDR1 SGHDT and CDR2 YYEEEE. V lost 4 bases, J lost 9 bases, and 13 bases stayed unmatched. CDR3 nucleotides: TGTGCCAGCAGCCGGAGGGCTAGCGGGAGTCAAGGTGAGCAGTTCTTC. Amino acids: CASSRRASGSQGEQFF.

The chain uses TRBV7-2 and TRBJ1-1, with 9 bases fitting TRBD1. Germline V gene lookup returns CDR1 SGHTA and CDR2 FQGNSA. The CDR3 extends over 14 amino acids. The junction had 6 bases not matched to a gene; V was cut back by 5 bases and J by 5 bases. The CDR3 DNA sequence: TGTGCCAGCAGCCTGGACAGGGGAATAACTGAAGCTTTCTTT. It encodes CASSLDRGITEAFF. The full variable domain, completed using reference TRBV7-2 and TRBJ1-1, is GAGVSQSPSNKVTEKGKDVELRCDPISGHTALYWYRQSLGQGLEFLIYFQGNSAPDKSGLPSDRFSAERTGGSVSTLTIQRTQQEDSAVYLCASSLDRGITEAFFGQGTRLTVV.

This clonotype came up many times. V and J are TRBV4-2 and TRBJ2-1, with D perhaps assigned TRBD1 or TRBD2 (6 bases each). Germline loops: CDR1 LGHNA, CDR2 YNFKEQ. Deletions cut 0 bases from V and 4 bases from J, with 22 bases between. This CDR3 is 19 amino acids long. CDR3 in DNA: TGTGCCAGCAGCCAAGAGAAGGGGGGAACAGCCCGGTCGTACAATGAGCAGTTCTTC. Protein: CASSQEKGGTARSYNEQFF.

This clonotype was seen at least ten times. The chain carries TRBV2 and TRBJ1-1; D remains unclear. Germline assignment: CDR1 SNHLY and CDR2 FYNNEI. The CDR3 contains 12 residues. Trimming pared 5 bases from V and 6 bases from J, leaving 10 bases between. The CDR3: CASSTTASEAFF. The CDR3 nucleotides are TGTGCCAGCAGTACAACCGCTTCTGAAGCTTTCTTT.

At least ten counts were recorded for this clonotype. One end of the junction varies from germline; a read error may be responsible. The J gene is TRBJ2-1, the V gene TRBV12-3 or TRBV12-4; TRBD2 agrees at 9 bases. CDR3 length: 13 residues. The CDR3 region is CASSIAGVNEQFF. The CDR3 DNA is TGTGCCAGCAGTATAGCGGGAGTCAATGAGCAGTTCTTC.

At least ten counts were recorded for this clonotype. The rearrangement links TRBV7-8 to TRBJ1-5; perhaps TRBD1 as D (5 bases). The V end lost 1 base, the J end lost 2 bases, and 6 bases lay between the germline ends. Germline CDR1 reads SGHVS; CDR2 reads FQNEAQ. The CDR3 loop spans 14 amino acids. The CDR3 DNA sequence: TGTGCCAGCAGCTTAGGCAGGGGCAATCAGCCCCAGCATTTT. It yields the protein CASSLGRGNQPQHF.

The sample holds many counts of this clonotype. The rearrangement joins TRBV20-1 to TRBJ1-6; 7 nucleotides agree with TRBD1. Germline lookup yields CDR1 DFQATT and CDR2 SNEGSKA (reference sequence). Trimming at V came to 5 bases and at J to 8 bases, leaving 9 bases not matched to a gene. The CDR3 covers 14 residues. The CDR3 sequence: CSAPLTGFDSPLHF. In DNA form, the CDR3 reads TGCAGTGCTCCCCTGACAGGGTTCGATTCACCCCTCCACTTT.

This clonotype was detected ten times or more. This chain joins TRBV3-1 and TRBJ2-3, with no clear D. The germline V and J ends were trimmed by 1 base and 8 bases, with 7 bases remaining between them. The CDR3 length is 12 residues. Germline CDR1 LGHDT, CDR2 YNNKEL (reference sequence). The CDR3 DNA follows: TGTGCCAGCAGCCAAGTCGATGGTACGCAGTATTTT. Protein product: CASSQVDGTQYF.

This clonotype was seen ten or more times. The rearrangement joins TRBV7-8 to TRBJ1-6; TRBD1 matches 7 bases. After removal of 4 bases from V and 6 bases from J, the junction contained 6 bases not matched to a gene. There are 15 residues in the CDR3. Germline assignment: CDR1 SGHVS and CDR2 FQNEAQ. The CDR3 DNA is TGTGCCAGCAGCTCCTCCGGGACAGCTAATTCACCCCTCCACTTT. Translating gives CASSSSGTANSPLHF.

This clonotype was seen repeatedly, ten times or more. The chain couples TRBV20-1 to TRBJ1-5; perhaps TRBD1 as D (5 bases). Trimming left V 3 bases short and J 2 bases short, with 17 bases between. This CDR3 contains 16 residues. Germline CDR1 reads DFQATT; CDR2 reads SNEGSKA (reference sequence). CDR3 in DNA: TGCAGTGCTAGGGGGGGGAAACTTGGGCGCAATCAGCCCCAGCATTTT. Residues: CSARGGKLGRNQPQHF.

This clonotype was observed a handful of times. The J gene is TRBJ2-7, the V gene TRBV6-5; 7 bases fit TRBD1. CDR3 length equals 13 residues. V was clipped by 2 bases and J by 3 bases; unmatched bases: 1. Germline CDR1 reads MNHEY; CDR2 reads SVGAGI. CDR3 sequence reads: CASSYRTGYEQYF. CDR3 coding DNA: TGTGCCAGCAGTTACAGGACAGGCTACGAGCAGTACTTC.

This clonotype was detected many times. The chain links TRBV11-2 to TRBJ2-2; 12 bases agree with TRBD2. Germline V gene sequence: CDR1 SGHAT, CDR2 FQNNGV. V lost 5 bases to trimming and J lost 2 bases; unmatched junction nucleotides: 6. This CDR3 comprises 17 residues. The CDR3 is CASSPVGLAGNTGELFF. The CDR3, as DNA: TGTGCCAGCAGCCCGGTAGGACTAGCGGGAAACACCGGGGAGCTGTTTTTT.

Points on this clonotype: Its ends do not fully match the called genes, so a read error is possible. V is TRBV4-3 and J is TRBJ2-1; 8 bases align to TRBD2. Looked up from germline, CDR1 is LGHNA and CDR2 is YSLEER. The CDR3 is 16 residues long. In DNA, the CDR3 is TGCGTCAGCAGCCAAGAGATGGCGGGAGGTTGGAATGAGCAGTTCTTC. Translating gives CVSSQEMAGGWNEQFF.

The rearrangement links TRBV4-1 to TRBJ1-2; 10 bases are shared with TRBD1. Per the germline V gene, CDR1 is MGHRA and CDR2 is YSYEKL. V lost 5 bases, J lost 2 bases, and 8 bases stayed unmatched. The CDR3 has 16 amino acids. CDR3 bases: TGCGCCAGCAGCGTTACCGGGACAGGGGTCAACTATGGCTACACCTTC. Translating gives CASSVTGTGVNYGYTF.

This clonotype has ten or more counts. The chain couples TRBV7-8 to TRBJ2-1; 7 bases map to TRBD2. CDR3 length equals 12 residues. The V segment lost 0 bases and the J segment 10 bases; nucleotides outside the gene matches: 0. Per the germline V gene, CDR1 is SGHVS and CDR2 is FQNEAQ. The CDR3 region is CASSLAGLEQFF. CDR3 sequence (DNA): TGTGCCAGCAGCTTAGCGGGACTAGAGCAGTTCTTC.